The clone carrying this T cell receptor (beta chain) has a count of ten or more. The antigen remains undetermined. The sample originates from a study of T cells in Graves' hyperthyroidism and ophthalmopathy. Patients were excluded for uncontrolled infection, other autoimmune disease, pregnancy or lactation. Study results and limitations: Blood also contained most expanded thyroid clonotypes above 0.001.

It was RNA transcripts that yielded the amplified TCR beta CDR3 regions. First-round RT-PCR with HTBI primers amplified the TCR CDR3 region. Via MiXCR, TCRdb re-called the multiplex PCR reads, giving one row per CDR3 protein. The table has over 350,000 distinct CDR3 sequences, about 14% seen once. The CDR3 has 11 amino acids. Trimming took off 6 bases at V and 4 bases at J, with 4 bases between the two ends. The germline V gene has CDR1 SGHAT and CDR2 FQDESV (reference sequence). The material sequenced was blood. This chain uses TRBV11-1 with TRBJ2-1; no firm D call. The TCR originated in a man aged 18 to 30 with Graves' ophthalmopathy. The CDR3 nucleotides read TGTGCCAGCAGGGGGTACAATGAGCAGTTCTTC. It translates to CASRGYNEQFF.